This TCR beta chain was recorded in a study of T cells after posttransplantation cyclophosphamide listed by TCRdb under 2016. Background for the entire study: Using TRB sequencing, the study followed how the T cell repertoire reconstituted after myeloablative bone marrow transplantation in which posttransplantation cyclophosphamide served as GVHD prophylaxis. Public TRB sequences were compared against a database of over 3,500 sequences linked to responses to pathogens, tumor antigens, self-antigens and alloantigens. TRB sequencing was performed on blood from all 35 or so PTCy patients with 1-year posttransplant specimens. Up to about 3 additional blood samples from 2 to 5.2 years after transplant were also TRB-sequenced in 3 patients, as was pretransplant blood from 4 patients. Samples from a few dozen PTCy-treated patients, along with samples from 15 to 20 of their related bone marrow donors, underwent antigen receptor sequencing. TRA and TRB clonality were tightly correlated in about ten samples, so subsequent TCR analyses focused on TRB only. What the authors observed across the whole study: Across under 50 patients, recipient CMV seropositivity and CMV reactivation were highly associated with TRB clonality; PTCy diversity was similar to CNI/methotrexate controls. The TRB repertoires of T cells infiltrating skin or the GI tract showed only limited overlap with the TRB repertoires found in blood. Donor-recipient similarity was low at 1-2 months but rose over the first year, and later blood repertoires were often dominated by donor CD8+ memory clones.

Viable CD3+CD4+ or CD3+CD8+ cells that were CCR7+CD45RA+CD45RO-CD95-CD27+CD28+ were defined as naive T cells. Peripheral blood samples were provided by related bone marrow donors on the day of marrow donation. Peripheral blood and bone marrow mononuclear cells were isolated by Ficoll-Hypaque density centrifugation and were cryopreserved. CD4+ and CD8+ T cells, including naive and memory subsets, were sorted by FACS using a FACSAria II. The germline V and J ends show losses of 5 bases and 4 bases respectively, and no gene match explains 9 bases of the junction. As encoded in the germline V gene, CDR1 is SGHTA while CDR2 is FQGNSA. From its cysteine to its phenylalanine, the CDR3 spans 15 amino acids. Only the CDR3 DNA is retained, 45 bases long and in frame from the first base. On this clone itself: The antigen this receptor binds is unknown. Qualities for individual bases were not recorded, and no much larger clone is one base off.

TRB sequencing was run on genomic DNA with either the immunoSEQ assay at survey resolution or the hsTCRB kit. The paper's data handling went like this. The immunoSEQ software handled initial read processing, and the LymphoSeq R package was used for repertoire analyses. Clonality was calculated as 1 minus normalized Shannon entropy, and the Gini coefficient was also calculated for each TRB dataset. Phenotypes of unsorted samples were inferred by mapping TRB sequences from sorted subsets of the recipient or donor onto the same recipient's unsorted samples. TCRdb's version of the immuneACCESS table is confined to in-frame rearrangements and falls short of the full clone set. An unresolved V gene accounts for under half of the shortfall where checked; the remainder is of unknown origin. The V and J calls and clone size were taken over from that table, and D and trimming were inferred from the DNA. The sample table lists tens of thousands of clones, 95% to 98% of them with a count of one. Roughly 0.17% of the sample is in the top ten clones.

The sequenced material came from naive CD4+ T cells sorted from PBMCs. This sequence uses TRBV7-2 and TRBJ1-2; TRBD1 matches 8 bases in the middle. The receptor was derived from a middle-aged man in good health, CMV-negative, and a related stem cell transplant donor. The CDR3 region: CASSEHGTGVYGYTF. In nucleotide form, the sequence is TGTGCCAGCAGCGAGCATGGGACAGGCGTCTATGGCTACACCTTC.